These 22 T cell receptor beta chains were all obtained from the same sample, sequenced in a study of blood T cell repertoires in COVID-19. The protocol was immunoSEQ multiplex PCR, while the TCRdb copy is restricted to in-frame clones and leaves out a portion. The sample lists some 180,000 clones; 75% to 90% were seen once. The source material was peripheral blood. The receptors come from a woman aged 55-75 years with acute or convalescent COVID-19.

V is TRBV10-2 and J is TRBJ2-2, with TRBD2 matching over 9 bases. The germline CDR1 and CDR2 sequences are WSHSY and SAAADI. V gave up 7 bases and J gave up 5 bases; unmatched junction bases: 8. The CDR3 has 15 residues. The CDR3: CASTRLAEITGELFF. For the CDR3, the DNA is TGCGCCAGCACGAGACTAGCGGAGATTACCGGGGAGCTGTTTTTT.

The chain carries TRBV24-1 and TRBJ2-1; perhaps TRBD1 as D (5 bases). Germline CDR1 and CDR2: KGHDR and SFDVKD. Between the trimmed V and J ends, which lost 4 bases and 7 bases, there was a span of 10 bases. CDR3 size: 13 residues. The CDR3 loop is CATSEAGKNEQFF. CDR3 DNA sequence: TGTGCCACCAGTGAAGCAGGGAAGAATGAGCAGTTCTTC.

This clone occurred once. The V gene is TRBV27, the J gene TRBJ1-2, with 7 bases aligning to TRBD1. The CDR3 has 14 residues. J gave up 4 bases and V 3 bases, and 5 bases lay outside the gene matches. Germline lookup yields CDR1 MNHEY and CDR2 SMNVEV (reference sequence). CDR3 in amino acids: CASSFQAGGYGYTF. The CDR3 DNA reads as TGTGCCAGCAGTTTCCAGGCAGGGGGCTATGGCTACACCTTC.

This clone was observed a handful of times. V is TRBV7-2 and J is TRBJ1-1; D call uncertain. Trimming shortened V by 5 bases and J by 4 bases, and 14 bases separated the two germline ends. Germline V gene sequence: CDR1 SGHTA, CDR2 FQGNSA. There are 14 residues in the CDR3. CDR3 residues: CASSLVMGTTEAFF. The DNA for the CDR3 is TGTGCCAGCAGCCTAGTCATGGGCACCACTGAAGCTTTCTTT.

The chain is built from TRBV6-5 and TRBJ2-3; a possible D gene is TRBD1 (6 bases). Per germline, CDR1 MNHEY and CDR2 SVGAGI. The V end lost 8 bases, the J end lost 10 bases, and 22 bases lay between the germline ends. CDR3 size: 14 residues. The CDR3 region is CASVRENRVGPQYF. In DNA, the CDR3 is TGTGCCAGCGTGCGAGAGAACAGGGTGGGCCCGCAGTATTTT.

The V and J genes are TRBV28 and TRBJ1-2, with TRBD1 matching over 9 bases. The germline V gene has CDR1 MDHEN and CDR2 SYDVKM. V gave up 5 bases and J gave up 5 bases; unmatched junction bases: 9. The CDR3 is 15 amino acids. The DNA for the CDR3 is TGTGCCAGCAGTCCGCGACAGGGGGAGGCTTATGGCTACACCTTC. Protein product: CASSPRQGEAYGYTF.

The rearrangement uses TRBV27 and TRBJ2-5, with 7 positions matching TRBD2. From germline, CDR1 is MNHEY and CDR2 SMNVEV (reference sequence). The CDR3 runs 16 residues. V shed 1 base and J 2 bases; nucleotides not matched to a gene: 7. CDR3 amino acids: CASSLWASGLQETQYF. The CDR3 bases are TGTGCCAGCAGTTTATGGGCTAGCGGATTACAAGAGACCCAGTACTTC.

The rearrangement links TRBV10-1 to TRBJ2-2; no reliable D call. The CDR3 loop spans 13 amino acids. Germline V CDR1 and CDR2: WNHNN, SYGVQD (reference sequence). V lost 5 bases, J lost 6 bases, and 10 bases lay in between. The CDR3 is CASSMTIAGELFF. The CDR3, as DNA: TGCGCCAGCAGTATGACAATTGCCGGGGAGCTGTTTTTT.

The chain recombines TRBV10-3 with TRBJ1-4; 7 bases line up with TRBD1. After removal of 4 bases from V and 3 bases from J, the junction contained 8 bases not matched to a gene. CDR1 and CDR2 (germline): ENHRY, SYGVKD. CDR3 length: 16 amino acids. CDR3 sequence reads: CAISGRGPGANEKLFF. CDR3 bases: TGTGCCATCAGTGGTAGGGGGCCCGGAGCTAATGAAAAACTGTTTTTT.

This clone was observed a handful of times. For the CDR3, the DNA is TGTGCCAGCAGTTTATCTCCGCGTGCAGGGAACACTGAAGCTTTCTTT. Translated: CASSLSPRAGNTEAFF. V usage is TRBV28 and J usage is TRBJ1-1; D not certain. Germline assignment: CDR1 MDHEN and CDR2 SYDVKM. V shed 1 base and J shed 1 base, with 13 bases lying between them. The length of the CDR3 is 16 residues. The whole variable domain, filled in from reference TRBV28 and TRBJ1-1, reads DVKVTQSSRYLVKRTGEKVFLECVQDMDHENMFWYRQDPGLGLRLIYFSYDVKMKEKGDIPEGYSVSREKKERFSLILESASTNQTSMYLCASSLSPRAGNTEAFFGQGTRLTVV.

CDR3: CASSLEASGRGSDTQYF. The CDR3 bases are TGCGCCAGCAGCTTGGAGGCTAGCGGGAGAGGCTCAGATACGCAGTATTTT. The V gene is TRBV5-1, the J gene TRBJ2-3, with 10 bases fitting TRBD2. The V gene's germline CDR1 is SGHRS and CDR2 YFSETQ. After removal of 0 bases from V and 4 bases from J, the junction contained 8 bases not matched to a gene. The CDR3 has 17 residues.

The chain joins TRBV27 to TRBJ1-5; D is unresolved. Germline lookup yields CDR1 MNHEY and CDR2 SMNVEV (reference sequence). V was clipped by 6 bases and J by 1 base, with 4 bases between them. This CDR3 has 12 residues. This CDR3 is CASSQSNQPQHF. The CDR3 DNA sequence: TGTGCCAGCAGCCAGAGCAATCAGCCCCAGCATTTT.

This chain uses TRBV5-1 with TRBJ2-2, with 9 bases lining up with TRBD2. The CDR3 loop spans 13 amino acids. V shed 5 bases and J 4 bases; nucleotides not matched to a gene: 0. Looked up from germline, CDR1 is SGHRS and CDR2 is YFSETQ. The CDR3 DNA reads as TGCGCCAGCAGTAGCGGGAGCACCGGGGAGCTGTTTTTT. Translated: CASSSGSTGELFF.

CDR3 sequence reads: CASSIEGDNRNQPQHF. The CDR3 bases are TGTGCCAGTAGTATAGAGGGCGACAATCGCAATCAGCCCCAGCATTTT. The chain combines TRBV19 with TRBJ1-5, with D unclear. The V and J ends lost 0 bases and 2 bases respectively, with 11 bases between them. This CDR3 is built from 16 residues. CDR1 is LNHDA, CDR2 SQIVND, per germline (reference sequence).

This chain connects TRBV27 to TRBJ2-7, with TRBD2 identical over 9 bases. Trimming took 7 bases from V and 1 from J; bases not matched to a gene: 5. The CDR3 totals 14 residues. Germline V gene data show CDR1 as MNHEY and CDR2 as SMNVEV (reference sequence). CDR3 protein: CASTRTSASYEQYF. CDR3 coding DNA: TGTGCCAGCACCCGGACTAGCGCTTCCTACGAGCAGTACTTC.

This chain uses TRBV27 with TRBJ2-7; 12 bases line up with TRBD1. This CDR3 has 16 residues. Germline CDR1 and CDR2: MNHEY and SMNVEV (reference sequence). V shed 6 bases and J 5 bases; nucleotides not matched to a gene: 11. The CDR3 DNA sequence: TGTGCCAGCAGCCCTATTGGCGGGACAGGGGGCGACGAGCAGTACTTC. Amino acid sequence: CASSPIGGTGGDEQYF.

This sequence joins TRBV15 and TRBJ2-4; 11 bases line up with TRBD2. Looked up from germline, CDR1 is LNHNV and CDR2 is YYDKDF (reference sequence). The CDR3 is made up of 18 amino acids. With 4 bases clipped from V and 7 bases from J, the junction kept 15 bases outside the gene matches. The chain's CDR3 is CATSTRGISGRARNIQYF. The CDR3 coding sequence is TGTGCCACCAGCACACGAGGGATTAGCGGGAGGGCGAGGAACATTCAGTACTTC.

The chain combines TRBV2 with TRBJ1-2; D is possibly TRBD1 (6 bases). The germline gives CDR1 SNHLY, CDR2 FYNNEI. The V end was cut by 8 bases, the J end by 3 bases, with 16 bases between. There are 14 residues in the CDR3. For the CDR3, the DNA is TGTGCCAGCTCACAGGGTGGGGGTTACTATGGCTACACCTTC. Residues: CASSQGGGYYGYTF.

The chain joins TRBV11-3 to TRBJ2-1, with 10 positions matching TRBD2. This CDR3 region has 19 residues. Looked up from germline, CDR1 is SGHNT and CDR2 is YENEEA. V shed 2 bases, J shed 0 bases, and the junction held 10 bases outside the gene matches. The CDR3 region has the DNA TGTGCCAGCAGCTTAACCCCTGGACTAGCGGCGAGCTCCTACAATGAGCAGTTCTTC. Translating gives CASSLTPGLAASSYNEQFF.

This chain uses TRBV29-1 with TRBJ2-5; D may be TRBD1 (6 bases). The V and J ends lost 3 bases and 4 bases respectively, with 12 bases between them. Germline values: CDR1 SQVTM, CDR2 ANQGSEA. There are 13 residues in the CDR3. The CDR3 loop is CSVESGVGETQYF. The CDR3 DNA reads TGCAGCGTTGAGTCAGGGGTGGGAGAGACCCAGTACTTC.

This clone showed up just once. The V call is TRBV5-1, the J call TRBJ2-2; D might be TRBD2 (6 bases). V was trimmed by 0 bases and J by 1 base, leaving 10 bases between them. The CDR3 runs 16 residues. Germline values: CDR1 SGHRS, CDR2 YFSETQ. The DNA of the CDR3 is TGCGCCAGCAGCTTGGAAGGGGACTGGAACACCGGGGAGCTGTTTTTT. As protein: CASSLEGDWNTGELFF.

V usage is TRBV3-1 (or the pseudogene TRBV3-2) and J usage is TRBJ2-1, with D maybe TRBD1 (6 bases). The V gene lost 0 bases and the J gene lost 3 bases, with 9 bases spanning the gap. Germline V gene data show CDR1 as LGHDT and CDR2 as YNNKEL (reference sequence). This CDR3 spans 15 amino acids. This CDR3 reads CASSQDQGRYNEQFF. The CDR3 region has the DNA TGTGCCAGCAGCCAAGACCAGGGGCGCTACAATGAGCAGTTCTTC.